This TCR beta chain was documented in a study of CDR3 diversity in severe acne. TCRdb processed the PCR reads anew with MiXCR; each CDR3 protein has one entry. The sample holds more than 85,000 distinct CDR3 sequences; under 55% are singletons and the top ten take 11%. V gave up 1 base and J gave up 2 bases, with 12 bases separating them. The CDR3 runs 16 residues. CDR1 MGHRA and CDR2 YSYEKL come from the germline V gene. This clonotype showed up just once. This receptor was taken from a male donor with severe acne vulgaris. The sequenced sample was blood. The genes are TRBV4-1 and TRBJ2-1; D is possibly TRBD1 or TRBD2 (6 bases each). CDR3 sequence (DNA): TGCGCCAGCAGCCAAGTACGGAGGGGGGCCTACAATGAGCAGTTCTTC. Translating gives CASSQVRRGAYNEQFF.